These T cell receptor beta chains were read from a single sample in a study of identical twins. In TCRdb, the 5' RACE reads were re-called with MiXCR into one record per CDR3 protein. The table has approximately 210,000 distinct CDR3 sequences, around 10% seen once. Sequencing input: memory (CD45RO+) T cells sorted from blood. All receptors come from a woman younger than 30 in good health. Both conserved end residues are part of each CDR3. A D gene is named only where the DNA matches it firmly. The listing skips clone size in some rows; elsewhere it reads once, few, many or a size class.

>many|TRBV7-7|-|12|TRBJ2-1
TGTGCCAGCAGCCCTCTCGGGAATGAGCAGTTCTTC
CASSPLGNEQFF
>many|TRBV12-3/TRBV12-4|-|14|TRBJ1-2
TGTGCCAGCAGTTTCGGGGGGACTGTCCGAGGCTACACCTTC
CASSFGGTVRGYTF
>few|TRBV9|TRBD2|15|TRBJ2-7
TGTGCCAGCAGCTCCGGACTAGCGGGGATTTACGAGCAGTACTTC
CASSSGLAGIYEQYF
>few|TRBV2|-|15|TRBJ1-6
TGTGCCAGCAGTGAAAATGAGGGAAGCTATTCACCCCTCCACTTT
CASSENEGSYSPLHF
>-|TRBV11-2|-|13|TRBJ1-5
TGTGCCAGCGGGACATATGGCAATCAGCCCCAGCATTTT
CASGTYGNQPQHF
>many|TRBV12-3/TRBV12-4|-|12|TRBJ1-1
TGTGCCAGCAGTTTGCAGGCTGGGGATGCTTTCTTT
CASSLQAGDAFF
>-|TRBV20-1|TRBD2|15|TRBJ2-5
TGCAGTGCGCACGGACTAGCGGGGAAGAAAGAGACCCAGTACTTC
CSAHGLAGKKETQYF
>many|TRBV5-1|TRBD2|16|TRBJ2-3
TGCGCCAGCGGGCCCACGACTAGCGGGAGCACAGATACGCAGTATTTT
CASGPTTSGSTDTQYF
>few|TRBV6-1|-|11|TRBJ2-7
TGTGCCAGCAGTGAATGGACCGAGCAGTACTTC
CASSEWTEQYF
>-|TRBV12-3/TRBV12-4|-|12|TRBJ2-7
TGTGCCAGCAGTTTAGGTGGGATCGAGCAGTACTTC
CASSLGGIEQYF
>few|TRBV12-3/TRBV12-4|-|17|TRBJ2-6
TGTGCCAGCAGTTTAGTACTCAGGGGATCTGGGGCCAACGTCCTGACTTTC
CASSLVLRGSGANVLTF
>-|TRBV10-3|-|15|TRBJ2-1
TGTGCCATCAGTGAGGGGCAGGCCTCCTACAATGAGCAGTTCTTC
CAISEGQASYNEQFF
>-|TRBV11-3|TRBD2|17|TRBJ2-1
TGTGCCAGCAGCTTAGATCTCGAGCGGGGGGGCTACAATGAGCAGTTCTTC
CASSLDLERGGYNEQFF
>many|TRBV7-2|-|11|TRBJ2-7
TGTGCCAGCAGCTTCACCGTCGAGCAGTACTTC
CASSFTVEQYF
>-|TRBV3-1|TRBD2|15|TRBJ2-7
TGTGCCACCTGCTCCCGACTAGCAGGGTCTCTCGAGCAGTACTTC
CATCSRLAGSLEQYF
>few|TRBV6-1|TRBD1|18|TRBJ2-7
TGTGCCAGCAGTCGGCCCGGGACAGGGGGTGGGTTCTACTACGAGCAGTACTTC
CASSRPGTGGGFYYEQYF
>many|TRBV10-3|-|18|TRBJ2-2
TGTGCCATCAGTGAGTCGGAGGGTACGGGCCCCAAAGCAGGGGAGCTGTTTTTT
CAISESEGTGPKAGELFF
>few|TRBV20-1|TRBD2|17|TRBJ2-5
TGCAGTGCTAGACCCGCTAGCGGGAGAGGTGGGGAAGGGACCCAGTACTTC
CSARPASGRGGEGTQYF
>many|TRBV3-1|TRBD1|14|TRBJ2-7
TGTGCCAGCAGCCCGGTGGGACAGGGCAGAGAGCAGTACTTC
CASSPVGQGREQYF
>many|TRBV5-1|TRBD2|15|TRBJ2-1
TGCGCCAGCAGTCAGGCTAGCGGAAATCACAATGAGCAGTTCTTC
CASSQASGNHNEQFF
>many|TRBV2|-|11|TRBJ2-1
TGTGCCAGCAACCGTCACGTGGAGCAGTTCTTC
CASNRHVEQFF
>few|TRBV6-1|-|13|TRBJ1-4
TGTGCCAGCGGCCTTAGGGGATCGGAAAAACTGTTTTTT
CASGLRGSEKLFF
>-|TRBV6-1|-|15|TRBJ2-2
TGTGCCAGCAGGGGGTCTTCCGTAAACACCGGGGAGCTGTTTTTT
CASRGSSVNTGELFF
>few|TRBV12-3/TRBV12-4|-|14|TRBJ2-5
TGTGCCAGCACCCCCCCCTGGGGGCAAGAGACCCAGTACTTC
CASTPPWGQETQYF
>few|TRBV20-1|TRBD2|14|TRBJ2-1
TGCAGTCCTTTTAAGGGACTAGCGGACAATGAGCAGTTCTTC
CSPFKGLADNEQFF
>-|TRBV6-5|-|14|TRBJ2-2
TGTGCCAGCTGTTTACAGGGCTACACCGGGGAGCTGTTTTTT
CASCLQGYTGELFF
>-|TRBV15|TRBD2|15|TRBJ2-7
TGTGCCACCAGCCCCCAGAGCGGGAGGTTGTACGAGCAGTACTTC
CATSPQSGRLYEQYF
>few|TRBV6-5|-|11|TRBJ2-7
TGTGCCAGCAGTTACGAGCGTCACTGGTACTTC
CASSYERHWYF
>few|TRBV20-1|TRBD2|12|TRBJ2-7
TGCAGTGCTCCCAGCGGGAGTCACGAGCAGTACTTC
CSAPSGSHEQYF
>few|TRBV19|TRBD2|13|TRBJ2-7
TGTGCCAGTAAGTCTAGCGGGGGCTACGAGCAGTACTTC
CASKSSGGYEQYF
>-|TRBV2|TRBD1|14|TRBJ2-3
TGTGCCAGCAGTTATGGGACAGACGCTGATACGCAGTATTTT
CASSYGTDADTQYF
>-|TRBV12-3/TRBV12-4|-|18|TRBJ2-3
TGTGCCATCAGTTTATCGACCTCAACCTACTGGGGCACAGATACGCAGTATTTT
CAISLSTSTYWGTDTQYF
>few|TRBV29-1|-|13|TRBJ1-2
TGCAGCGTTGGCTCAGGGGAGGTTAGAGGCTACACCTTC
CSVGSGEVRGYTF
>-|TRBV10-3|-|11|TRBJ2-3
TGTGCCATCAGTGATCTCCATACGCAGTATTTT
CAISDLHTQYF
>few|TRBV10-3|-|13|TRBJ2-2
TGTGCCATCTCTGGCGGGGGCAGCGGGGAGCTGTTTTTT
CAISGGGSGELFF
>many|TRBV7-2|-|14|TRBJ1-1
TGTGCCAGCAGCTTAAAGTGGAGGAACACTGAAGCTTTCTTT
CASSLKWRNTEAFF
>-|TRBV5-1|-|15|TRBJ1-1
TGCGCCAGCAGCTTATTCGGGGGAGCGAACACTGAAGCTTTCTTT
CASSLFGGANTEAFF
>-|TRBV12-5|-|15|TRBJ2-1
TGTGCTAGTGGTGGGGGCCGGCGGGGGCGGGATGAGCAGTTCTTC
CASGGGRRGRDEQFF
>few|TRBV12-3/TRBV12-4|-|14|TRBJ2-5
TGTGCCAGCAGTACCAGGGTAGGGGAAGAGACCCAGTACTTC
CASSTRVGEETQYF
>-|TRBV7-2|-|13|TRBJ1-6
TGTGCCAGCAGGGTACAAAGGGATTCACCCCTCCACTTT
CASRVQRDSPLHF
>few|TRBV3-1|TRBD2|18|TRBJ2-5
TGTGCCAGCAGCCAAGGCAGACTAGCGGGGGCCAGTCAAGAGACCCAGTACTTC
CASSQGRLAGASQETQYF
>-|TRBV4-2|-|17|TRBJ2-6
TGTGCCAGCAGCCAATCTCCGGTATCATCTGGGGCCAACGTCCTGACTTTC
CASSQSPVSSGANVLTF
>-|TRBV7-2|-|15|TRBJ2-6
TGTGCCAGCAGCTTTCCGGCTTCCGGGGCCAACGTCCTGACTTTC
CASSFPASGANVLTF
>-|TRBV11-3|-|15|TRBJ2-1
TGTGCCAGCAGCTACCGGGTTAGCGGCCTCAATGAGCAGTTCTTC
CASSYRVSGLNEQFF
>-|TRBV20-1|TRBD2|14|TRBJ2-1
TGCAGTGCTAGCGGATGGAGCGGGGAGAATGAGCAGTTCTTC
CSASGWSGENEQFF
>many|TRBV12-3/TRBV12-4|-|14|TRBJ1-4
TGTGCCAGCAGGAGCATGTCGGGGTCTGAAAAACTGTTTTTT
CASRSMSGSEKLFF